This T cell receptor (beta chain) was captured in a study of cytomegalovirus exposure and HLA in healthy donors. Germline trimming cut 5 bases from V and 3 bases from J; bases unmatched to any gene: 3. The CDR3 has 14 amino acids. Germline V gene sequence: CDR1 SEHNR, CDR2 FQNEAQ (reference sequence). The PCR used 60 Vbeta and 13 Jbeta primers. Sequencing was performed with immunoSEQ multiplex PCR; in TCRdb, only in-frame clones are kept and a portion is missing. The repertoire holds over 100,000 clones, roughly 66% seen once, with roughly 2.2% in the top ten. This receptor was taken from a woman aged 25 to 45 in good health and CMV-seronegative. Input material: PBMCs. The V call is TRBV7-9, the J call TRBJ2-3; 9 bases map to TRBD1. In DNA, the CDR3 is TGTGCCAGCAGCAGAGGACAGGGGACAGATACGCAGTATTTT. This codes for CASSRGQGTDTQYF.